The 17 T cell receptor beta chains below were found in one sample sequenced in a study of blood T cell repertoires in COVID-19. The data were produced by immunoSEQ multiplex PCR, yet TCRdb's version contains in-frame clones alone and is incomplete. The table includes about 300,000 clones, 65% to 85% detected once. The sequencing sample was made of peripheral blood. The receptors were gathered from a human donor with COVID-19, enrolled during active disease. The donor label of this sample is uncertain.

The chain carries TRBV9 and TRBJ1-1; unclear D gene. Trimming removed 4 bases from V and 0 bases from J, with 13 bases in between. This CDR3 is 15 amino acids long. CDR1 is SGDLS, CDR2 YYNGEE, per germline. The CDR3 here is CASSPFDTMNTEAFF. The CDR3, as DNA: TGTGCCAGCAGCCCATTCGACACCATGAACACTGAAGCTTTCTTT. Full variable domain (rest looked up from reference TRBV9 and TRBJ1-1): DSGVTQTPKHLITATGQRVTLRCSPRSGDLSVYWYQQSLDQGLQFLIQYYNGEERAKGNILERFSAQQFPDLHSELNLSSLELGDSALYFCASSPFDTMNTEAFFGQGTRLTVV.

The sample holds a few counts of this clone. V is TRBV5-1 and J is TRBJ1-1; D is uncertain. The germline CDR1 and CDR2 sequences are SGHRS and YFSETQ. V lost 1 base and J 4 bases, leaving 11 bases between the germline ends. The CDR3 is made up of 14 amino acids. CDR3 DNA: TGCGCCAGCAGCTTGCAGGAAGAGAGCACTGAAGCTTTCTTT. Protein product: CASSLQEESTEAFF.

The J gene is TRBJ2-2, the V gene TRBV7-3; TRBD1 agrees at 9 bases. The CDR3 runs to 16 residues. Germline V gene lookup returns CDR1 SGHTA and CDR2 FQGTGA. V dropped 2 bases and J dropped 8; count of bases not matched to a gene: 9. Here the CDR3 DNA reads TGTGCCAGCAGCTTAGGGACAGGGATAGCGGCGGGGGAGCTGTTTTTT. The encoded protein is CASSLGTGIAAGELFF.

CDR3 sequence (DNA): TGTGCCAGCAGCCCGACAGGACTTAGCAATCAGCCCCAGCATTTT. Translated, it gives CASSPTGLSNQPQHF. This chain joins TRBV5-8 and TRBJ1-5; D is possibly TRBD1 (6 bases). Trimming shortened V by 4 bases and J by 0 bases, and 11 bases separated the two germline ends. CDR3 size: 15 residues. Germline V gene sequence: CDR1 SGHTS, CDR2 YDEGEE. Full variable domain (rest looked up from reference TRBV5-8 and TRBJ1-5): EAGVTQSPTHLIKTRGQQATLRCSPISGHTSVYWYQQALGLGLQFLLWYDEGEERNRGNFPPRFSGRQFPNYSSELNVNALELEDSALYLCASSPTGLSNQPQHFGDGTRLSIL.

This clone was observed a handful of times. The chain links TRBV28 to TRBJ2-1; D not certain. With 3 bases removed from V and 10 bases from J, the gap between germline ends came to 10 bases. Per germline, CDR1 MDHEN and CDR2 SYDVKM. The CDR3 consists of 12 residues. In DNA, the CDR3 is TGTGCCAGCAGTTTTGCAGCGAGCGAGCAGTTCTTC. Translation: CASSFAASEQFF.

This clone has more than one count but fewer than ten. This chain links TRBV19 with TRBJ1-2; maybe TRBD1 (6 bases). The CDR3 spans 14 residues. The germline V and J ends were trimmed by 6 bases and 0 bases, with 11 bases remaining between them. CDR1 and CDR2 from the germline V gene are LNHDA and SQIVND (reference sequence). The chain's CDR3 is CASSAGQPNYGYTF. The CDR3 DNA follows: TGTGCCAGTAGCGCTGGACAGCCTAACTATGGCTACACCTTC. The whole variable domain, remainder taken from reference TRBV19 and TRBJ1-2, is DGGITQSPKYLFRKEGQNVTLSCEQNLNHDAMYWYRQDPGQGLRLIYYSQIVNDFQKGDIAEGYSVSREKKESFPLTVTSAQKNPTAFYLCASSAGQPNYGYTFGSGTRLTVV.

V and J are TRBV7-6 and TRBJ1-1; 7 bases map to TRBD1. Germline V gene sequence: CDR1 SGHVS, CDR2 FNYEAQ. The J segment lost 4 bases and the V segment lost 0 bases, leaving 11 bases of the junction unmatched. The CDR3 runs to 17 residues. This CDR3 reads CASSLASSTGLGTEAFF. In DNA, the CDR3 is TGTGCCAGCAGCTTAGCTAGTTCGACAGGGTTGGGCACTGAAGCTTTCTTT.

This clone was seen a handful of times. This chain joins TRBV5-4 and TRBJ1-2, with D possibly TRBD1 on 5 matching bases. CDR3 length: 15 residues. V gave up 6 bases and J gave up 0 bases, with 15 bases separating them. CDR1 and CDR2 from the germline V gene are SGHNT and YYREEE (reference sequence). CDR3 nucleotides: TGTGCCAGCACTCCGTCCCCACAGGCTAACTATGGCTACACCTTC. Protein: CASTPSPQANYGYTF.

This chain connects TRBV28 to TRBJ1-4; 10 bases align to TRBD1. Germline trimming cut 3 bases from V and 8 bases from J; bases unmatched to any gene: 6. Germline V gene sequence: CDR1 MDHEN, CDR2 SYDVKM. The CDR3 totals 15 residues. CDR3 protein: CASSLLGTGEEKLFF. In DNA, the CDR3 is TGTGCCAGCAGTTTGTTGGGGACAGGGGAGGAAAAACTGTTTTTT.

The V and J genes are TRBV2 and TRBJ2-7; no firm D call. V lost 6 bases, J lost 4 bases, and 7 bases lay in between. Germline V gives CDR1 SNHLY, CDR2 FYNNEI. This CDR3 has 11 amino acids. The CDR3 DNA sequence: TGTGCCAGCAGAGCCCTATACGAGCAGTACTTC. This translates into CASRALYEQYF.

This clone occurred once. The J gene is TRBJ1-1, the V gene TRBV15, with a possible D match to TRBD1 (5 bases). The CDR3 has 14 amino acids. Trimming took off 0 bases at V and 4 bases at J, with 9 bases between the two ends. Germline V gives CDR1 LNHNV, CDR2 YYDKDF (reference sequence). CDR3 in DNA: TGTGCCACCAGCAGAGATGACAGTTCCACTGAAGCTTTCTTT. Its protein is CATSRDDSSTEAFF.

The chain couples TRBV28 to TRBJ2-2, with TRBD2 as a possible D gene (6 bases). Trimming took off 7 bases at V and 0 bases at J, with 18 bases between the two ends. The CDR3 has 17 amino acids. Germline lookup yields CDR1 MDHEN and CDR2 SYDVKM. Here the CDR3 reads CASMERVRSANTGELFF. As DNA, the CDR3 is TGTGCCAGCATGGAGCGGGTCCGTTCCGCGAACACCGGGGAGCTGTTTTTT.

Here the CDR3 reads CASSQSPFEAGGPRAYEQYF. CDR3 in DNA: TGTGCCAGCAGCCAAAGCCCATTCGAGGCGGGAGGGCCTCGGGCCTACGAGCAGTACTTC. This rearrangement joins TRBV3-1 (or the pseudogene TRBV3-2) to TRBJ2-7, with 9 bases identical to TRBD2. The CDR3 covers 20 residues. J gave up 2 bases and V 2 bases, and 19 bases lay outside the gene matches. Looked up from germline, CDR1 is LGHDT and CDR2 is YNNKEL (reference sequence).

The chain links TRBV20-1 to TRBJ2-7; tentative D call: TRBD1 (5 bases). This CDR3 comprises 13 residues. Germline V CDR1 and CDR2: DFQATT, SNEGSKA (reference sequence). The V gene lost 3 bases and the J gene lost 4 bases, with 13 bases spanning the gap. CDR3 bases: TGCAGTGCTAGTGGGCAGGGATATTACGAGCAGTACTTC. This sequence encodes CSASGQGYYEQYF.

The chain has TRBV27 and TRBJ2-4, with D perhaps matching TRBD2 (6 bases). CDR1 MNHEY and CDR2 SMNVEV come from the germline V gene (reference sequence). The CDR3 is 14 amino acids. V shed 5 bases and J shed 7 bases, with 15 bases lying between them. For the CDR3, the DNA is TGTGCCAGCAGTCCCCAGACTAGGCCCAACATTCAGTACTTC. It codes for CASSPQTRPNIQYF.

The chain couples TRBV9 to TRBJ2-7; 8 bases match TRBD2. The CDR3 has 15 residues. The ends lost 0 bases at V and 2 bases at J; junction bases unmatched: 4. Germline CDR1 SGDLS, CDR2 YYNGEE. As DNA, the CDR3 is TGTGCCAGCAGCGTAGAAGCGGGGGCAACCTACGAGCAGTACTTC. Its translation: CASSVEAGATYEQYF.

This chain uses TRBV18 with TRBJ1-1; no definite D call. This CDR3 is 16 amino acids long. Trimming shortened V by 1 base and J by 5 bases, and 17 bases separated the two germline ends. Germline V gene lookup returns CDR1 KGHSH and CDR2 LQKENI. The CDR3 DNA is TGTGCCAGCTCACCACAAGGAGGCGGTGCTGGTACTGAAGCTTTCTTT. This encodes CASSPQGGGAGTEAFF.